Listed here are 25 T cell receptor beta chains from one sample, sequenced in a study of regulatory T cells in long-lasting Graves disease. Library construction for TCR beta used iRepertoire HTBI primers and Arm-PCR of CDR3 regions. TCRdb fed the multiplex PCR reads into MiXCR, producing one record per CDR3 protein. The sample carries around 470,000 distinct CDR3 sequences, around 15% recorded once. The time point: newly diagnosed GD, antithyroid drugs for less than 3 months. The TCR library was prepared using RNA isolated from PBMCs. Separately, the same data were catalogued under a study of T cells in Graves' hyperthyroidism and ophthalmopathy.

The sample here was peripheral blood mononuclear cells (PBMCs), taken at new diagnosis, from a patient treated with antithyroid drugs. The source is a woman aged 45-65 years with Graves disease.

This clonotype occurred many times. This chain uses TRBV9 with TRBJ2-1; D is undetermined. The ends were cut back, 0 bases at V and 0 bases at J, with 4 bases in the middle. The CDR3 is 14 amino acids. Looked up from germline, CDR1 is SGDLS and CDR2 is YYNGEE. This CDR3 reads CASSVGGSYNEQFF. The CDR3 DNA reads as TGTGCCAGCAGCGTAGGGGGCTCCTACAATGAGCAGTTCTTC. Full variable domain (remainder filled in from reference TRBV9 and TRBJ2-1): DSGVTQTPKHLITATGQRVTLRCSPRSGDLSVYWYQQSLDQGLQFLIQYYNGEERAKGNILERFSAQQFPDLHSELNLSSLELGDSALYFCASSVGGSYNEQFFGPGTRLTVL.

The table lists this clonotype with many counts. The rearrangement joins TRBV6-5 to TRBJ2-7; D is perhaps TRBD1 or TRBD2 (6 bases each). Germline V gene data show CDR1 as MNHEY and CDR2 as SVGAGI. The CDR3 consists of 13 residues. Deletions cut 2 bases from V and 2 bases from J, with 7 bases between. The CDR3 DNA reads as TGTGCCAGCAGTTACCGGGGGCCCTACGAGCAGTACTTC. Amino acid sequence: CASSYRGPYEQYF.

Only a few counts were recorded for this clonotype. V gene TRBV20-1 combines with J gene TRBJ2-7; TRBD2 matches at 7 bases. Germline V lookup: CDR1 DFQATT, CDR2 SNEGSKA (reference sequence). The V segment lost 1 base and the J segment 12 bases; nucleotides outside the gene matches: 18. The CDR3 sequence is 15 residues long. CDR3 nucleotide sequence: TGCAGTGCTAGAGCTAGCGGAACCCGCTCCTACGTCGGGTACTTC. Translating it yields CSARASGTRSYVGYF.

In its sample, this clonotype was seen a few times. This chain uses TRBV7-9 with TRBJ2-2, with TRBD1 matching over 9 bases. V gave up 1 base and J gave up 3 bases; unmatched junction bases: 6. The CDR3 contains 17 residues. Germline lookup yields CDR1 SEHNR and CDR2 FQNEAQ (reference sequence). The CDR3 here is CASSLVGGTGHTGELFF. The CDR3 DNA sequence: TGTGCCAGCAGCTTAGTTGGTGGGACAGGGCACACCGGGGAGCTGTTTTTT. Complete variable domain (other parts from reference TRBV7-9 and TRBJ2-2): DTGVSQNPRHKITKRGQNVTFRCDPISEHNRLYWYRQTLGQGPEFLTYFQNEAQLEKSRLLSDRFSAERPKGSFSTLEIQRTEQGDSAMYLCASSLVGGTGHTGELFFGEGSRLTVL.

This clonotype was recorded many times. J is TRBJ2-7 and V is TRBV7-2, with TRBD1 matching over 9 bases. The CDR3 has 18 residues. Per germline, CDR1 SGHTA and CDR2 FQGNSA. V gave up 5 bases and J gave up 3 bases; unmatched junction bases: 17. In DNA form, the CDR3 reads TGTGCCAGCAGCCGCCAGCGAGGGACAGGGAAACTCAACTACGAGCAGTACTTC. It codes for CASSRQRGTGKLNYEQYF.

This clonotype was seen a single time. The CDR3 loop reads CASSQATSGSLYNEQFF. DNA of the CDR3: TGTGCCAGCAGCCAAGCGACTAGCGGGAGCCTGTACAATGAGCAGTTCTTC. The rearrangement joins TRBV3-1 to TRBJ2-1; 12 bases are shared with TRBD2. Germline-derived CDR1 and CDR2 are LGHDT and YNNKEL (reference sequence). J was trimmed by 4 bases and V by 1 base; bases with no gene match: 5. This CDR3 region has 17 residues.

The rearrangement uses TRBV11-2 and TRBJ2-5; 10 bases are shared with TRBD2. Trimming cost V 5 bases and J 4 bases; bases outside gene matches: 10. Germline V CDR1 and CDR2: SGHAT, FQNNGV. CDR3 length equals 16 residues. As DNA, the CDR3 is TGTGCCAGCAGCCCTAAACTAGCGGGATTTCCAGAGACCCAGTACTTC. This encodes CASSPKLAGFPETQYF.

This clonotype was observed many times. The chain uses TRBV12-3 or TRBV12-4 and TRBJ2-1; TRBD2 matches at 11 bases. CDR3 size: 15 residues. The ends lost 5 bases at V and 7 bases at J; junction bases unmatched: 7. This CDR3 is CASSPRLAGKNEQFF. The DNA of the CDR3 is TGTGCCAGCAGTCCTAGACTAGCGGGGAAAAATGAGCAGTTCTTC.

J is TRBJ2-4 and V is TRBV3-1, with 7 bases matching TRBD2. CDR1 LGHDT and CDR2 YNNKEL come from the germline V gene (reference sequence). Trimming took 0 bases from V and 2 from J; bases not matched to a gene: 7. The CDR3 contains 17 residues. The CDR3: CASSQEGGVISKNIQYF. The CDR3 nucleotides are TGTGCCAGCAGCCAAGAGGGAGGGGTCATTTCCAAAAACATTCAGTACTTC.

Written as DNA, the CDR3 is TGTGCCATCAGTGAGTCGTGGGGGAAGGGATTCTACGAGCAGTACTTC. It yields the protein CAISESWGKGFYEQYF. The genes are TRBV10-3 and TRBJ2-7; the D gene could be TRBD1 or TRBD2 (5 bases each). With 0 bases removed from V and 3 bases from J, the gap between germline ends came to 15 bases. The CDR3 sequence is 16 residues long. In germline, CDR1 is ENHRY, CDR2 SYGVKD.

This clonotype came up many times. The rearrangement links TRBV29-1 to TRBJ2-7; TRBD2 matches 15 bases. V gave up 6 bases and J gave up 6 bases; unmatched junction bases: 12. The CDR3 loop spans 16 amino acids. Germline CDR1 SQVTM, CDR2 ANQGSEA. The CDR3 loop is CSVAGLAGGPSIEQYF. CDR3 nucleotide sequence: TGCAGCGTAGCCGGACTAGCGGGAGGGCCGTCTATCGAGCAGTACTTC.

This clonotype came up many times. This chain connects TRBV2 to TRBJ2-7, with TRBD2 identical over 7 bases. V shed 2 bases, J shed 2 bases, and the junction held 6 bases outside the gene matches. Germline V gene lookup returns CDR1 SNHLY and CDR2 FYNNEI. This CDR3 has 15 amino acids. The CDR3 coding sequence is TGTGCCAGCAGTGAATTGGGCGGGGGACCCTACGAGCAGTACTTC. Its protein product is CASSELGGGPYEQYF.

Here the CDR3 DNA reads TGTGCCAGCTCACCTAGTCCTGCAACTAATGAAAAACTGTTTTTT. Its protein product is CASSPSPATNEKLFF. This chain uses TRBV18 with TRBJ1-4, with D unresolved. Germline CDR1 KGHSH, CDR2 LQKENI. This CDR3 is built from 15 residues. V lost 3 bases, J lost 0 bases, and 8 bases lay in between.

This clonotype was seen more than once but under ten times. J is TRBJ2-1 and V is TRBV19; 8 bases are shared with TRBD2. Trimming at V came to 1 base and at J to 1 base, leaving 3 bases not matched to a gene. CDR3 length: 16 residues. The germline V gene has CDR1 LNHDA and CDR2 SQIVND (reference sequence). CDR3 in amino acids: CASSIVRLASYNEQFF. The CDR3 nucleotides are TGTGCCAGTAGTATAGTCCGACTAGCGTCCTACAATGAGCAGTTCTTC.

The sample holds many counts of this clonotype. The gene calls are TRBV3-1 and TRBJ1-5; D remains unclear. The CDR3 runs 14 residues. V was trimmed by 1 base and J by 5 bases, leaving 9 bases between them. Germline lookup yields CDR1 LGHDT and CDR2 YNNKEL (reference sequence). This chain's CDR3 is CASSQGSAYQPQHF. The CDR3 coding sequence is TGTGCCAGCAGCCAAGGTTCTGCTTATCAGCCCCAGCATTTT.

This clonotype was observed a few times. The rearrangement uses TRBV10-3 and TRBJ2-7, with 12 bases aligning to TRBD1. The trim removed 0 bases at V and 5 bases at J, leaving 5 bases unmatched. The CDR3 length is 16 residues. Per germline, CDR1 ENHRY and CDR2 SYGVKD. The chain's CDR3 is CAISESKGQGADEQYF. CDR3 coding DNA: TGTGCCATCAGTGAGTCGAAGGGACAGGGGGCCGACGAGCAGTACTTC.

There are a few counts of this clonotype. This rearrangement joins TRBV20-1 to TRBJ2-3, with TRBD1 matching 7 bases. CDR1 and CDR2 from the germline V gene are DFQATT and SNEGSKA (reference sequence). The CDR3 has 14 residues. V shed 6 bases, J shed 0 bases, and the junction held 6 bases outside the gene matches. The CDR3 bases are TGCAGTGCCACGGGACAGATTAGCACAGATACGCAGTATTTT. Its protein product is CSATGQISTDTQYF.

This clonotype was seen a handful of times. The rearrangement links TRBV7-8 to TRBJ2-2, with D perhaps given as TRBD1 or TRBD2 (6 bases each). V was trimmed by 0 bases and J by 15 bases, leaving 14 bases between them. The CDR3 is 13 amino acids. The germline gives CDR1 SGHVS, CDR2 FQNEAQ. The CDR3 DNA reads TGTGCCAGCAGCTTAGCTCCGCCCGGGGGCTTGTTTTTT. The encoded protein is CASSLAPPGGLFF.

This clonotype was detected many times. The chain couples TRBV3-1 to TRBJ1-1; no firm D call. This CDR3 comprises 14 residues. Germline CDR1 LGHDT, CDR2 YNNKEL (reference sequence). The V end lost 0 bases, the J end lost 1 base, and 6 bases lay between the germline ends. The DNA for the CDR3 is TGTGCCAGCAGCCAAGAGGGGTGGAACACTGAAGCTTTCTTT. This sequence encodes CASSQEGWNTEAFF.

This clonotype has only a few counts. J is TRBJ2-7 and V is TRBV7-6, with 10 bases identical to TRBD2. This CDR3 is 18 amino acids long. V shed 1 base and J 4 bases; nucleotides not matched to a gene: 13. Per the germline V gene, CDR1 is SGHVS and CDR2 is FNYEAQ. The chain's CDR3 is CASSLGTPGLAYHYEQYF. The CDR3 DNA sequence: TGTGCCAGCAGCTTAGGGACACCGGGACTAGCGTACCATTACGAGCAGTACTTC.

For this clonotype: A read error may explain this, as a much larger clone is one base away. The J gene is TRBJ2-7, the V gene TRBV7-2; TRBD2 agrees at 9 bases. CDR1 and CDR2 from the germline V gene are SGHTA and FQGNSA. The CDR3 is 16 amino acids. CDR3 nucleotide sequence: TGTGCCAGCAGCTTAGGTCTAGCGGGAACGGGCTACGAGCATTACTTC. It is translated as CASSLGLAGTGYEHYF.

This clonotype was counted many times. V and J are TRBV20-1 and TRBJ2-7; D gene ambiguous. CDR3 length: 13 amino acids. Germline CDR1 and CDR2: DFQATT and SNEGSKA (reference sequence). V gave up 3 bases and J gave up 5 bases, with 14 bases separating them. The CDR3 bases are TGCAGTGCTAGGGGTCGCCTAATCCACGAGCAGTACTTC. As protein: CSARGRLIHEQYF.

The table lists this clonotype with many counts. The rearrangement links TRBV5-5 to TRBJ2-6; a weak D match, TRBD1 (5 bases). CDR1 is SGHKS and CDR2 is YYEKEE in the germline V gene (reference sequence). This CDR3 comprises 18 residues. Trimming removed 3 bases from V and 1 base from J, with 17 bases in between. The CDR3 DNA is TGTGCCAGCAGCTCACGAACAGGTCCGCCTTCTGGGGCCAACGTCCTGACTTTC. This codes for CASSSRTGPPSGANVLTF.

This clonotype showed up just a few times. CDR3 residues: CASSLGQGSTYEQYF. CDR3 sequence (DNA): TGTGCCAGCAGCCTGGGACAGGGGTCTACCTACGAGCAGTACTTC. The genes are TRBV7-9 and TRBJ2-7; 10 positions match TRBD1. Trimming cost V 5 bases and J 2 bases; bases outside gene matches: 6. Germline V gives CDR1 SEHNR, CDR2 FQNEAQ (reference sequence). CDR3 size: 15 residues.

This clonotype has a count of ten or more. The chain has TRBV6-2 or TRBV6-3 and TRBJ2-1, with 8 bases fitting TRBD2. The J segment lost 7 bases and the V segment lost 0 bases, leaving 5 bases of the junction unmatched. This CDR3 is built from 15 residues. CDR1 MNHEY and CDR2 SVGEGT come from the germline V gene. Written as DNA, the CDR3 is TGTGCCAGCAGTTACTCGACTAGCGTGGGGAATGAGCAGTTCTTC. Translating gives CASSYSTSVGNEQFF.